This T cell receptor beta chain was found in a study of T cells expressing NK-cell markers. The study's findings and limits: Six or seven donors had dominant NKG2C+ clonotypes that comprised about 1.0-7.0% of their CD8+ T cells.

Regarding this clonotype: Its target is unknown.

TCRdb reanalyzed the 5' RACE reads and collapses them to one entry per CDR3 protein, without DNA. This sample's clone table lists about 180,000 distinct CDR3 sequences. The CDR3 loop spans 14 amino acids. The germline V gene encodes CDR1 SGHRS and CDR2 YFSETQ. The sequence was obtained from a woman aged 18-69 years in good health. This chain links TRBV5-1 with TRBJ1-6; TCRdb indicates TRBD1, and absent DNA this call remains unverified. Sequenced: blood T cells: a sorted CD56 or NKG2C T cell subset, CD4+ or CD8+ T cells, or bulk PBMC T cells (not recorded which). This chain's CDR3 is CASSRLTGDSPLHF.